Sequencing of this T cell receptor beta chain was carried out in a study of cytomegalovirus exposure and HLA in healthy donors. This clone has ten or more counts. The CDR3 runs to 11 residues. Trimming pared 6 bases from V and 10 bases from J, leaving 13 bases between. CDR1 and CDR2 (germline): DFQATT, SNEGSKA (reference sequence). The PCR employed 60 Vbeta primers together with 13 Jbeta primers. Repertoires were generated with immunoSEQ multiplex PCR, while TCRdb's copy carries only in-frame clones and drops some. The sample lists 150,000 to 200,000 clones; around 80% were seen once. Specimen: PBMCs. The rearrangement links TRBV20-1 to TRBJ2-1, with D tentatively TRBD1 (6 bases). This clonotype was sampled from a male donor in good health and CMV-seropositive. The CDR3 region is CSANRVWEQFF. The DNA of the CDR3 is TGCAGTGCAAACAGGGTATGGGAGCAGTTCTTC.